The entry below gives a single T cell receptor (beta chain) sequence along with its context. This entry comes from a study of shared T cell receptors in the human thymus. This table comes from immunoSEQ multiplex PCR, and its TCRdb copy is limited to in-frame clones, with some not included. The table has approximately 660,000 clones, around 87% seen once. The germline gives CDR1 MNHEY, CDR2 SMNVEV (reference sequence). V lost 5 bases, J lost 0 bases, and 13 bases stayed unmatched. CDR3 length: 19 amino acids. These same data were also listed under a study on human thymus T cells. As that report states: The authors found apparently biased V and J gene usage in thymic and blood repertoires.

The sequenced material came from thymocytes. J is TRBJ2-3 and V is TRBV27, with 11 nucleotides matching TRBD2. The clonotype originates from a boy less than two years old with a congenital heart defect. The CDR3 loop is CASSLSGTSGEPSTDTQYF. As DNA, the CDR3 is TGTGCCAGCAGTCTTTCCGGGACTAGCGGTGAACCAAGCACAGATACGCAGTATTTT.